The next 18 T cell receptor beta chains were all read from a single sample in a study of memory CD4+ T cells and cytomegalovirus serostatus. TCRdb's copy holds only in-frame clones and misses some; the assay was immunoSEQ multiplex PCR. This sample has approximately 49,000 clones, with 77% found just once. The sort gate was single viable CD3+CD4+CD8-CD45RO+ cells for memory CD4+ T cells. Sample: memory CD4+ T cells from blood. Every receptor here comes from an adult in good health and CMV-seronegative.

The chain recombines TRBV20-1 with TRBJ2-1; perhaps TRBD2 as D (5 bases). Per germline, CDR1 DFQATT and CDR2 SNEGSKA (reference sequence). The CDR3 spans 11 residues. The V end was cut by 8 bases, the J end by 7 bases, with 12 bases between. The CDR3 protein is CSNGLTNEQFF. DNA of the CDR3: TGCAGTAACGGACTGACAAATGAGCAGTTCTTC.

The V call is TRBV19, the J call TRBJ2-7, with D unclear. Trimming left V 9 bases short and J 2 bases short, with 11 bases between. Germline V lookup: CDR1 LNHDA, CDR2 SQIVND (reference sequence). The CDR3 sequence is 12 residues long. For the CDR3, the DNA is TGTGCCAGCGCCAGAGGAGCCTACGAGCAGTACTTC. This sequence encodes CASARGAYEQYF.

V usage is TRBV2 and J usage is TRBJ2-7; D remains unclear. The CDR3 totals 14 residues. V was cut by 3 bases and J by 0 bases, with 9 bases left in between. Germline loops: CDR1 SNHLY, CDR2 FYNNEI. CDR3 sequence reads: CASSDPTDSYEQYF. CDR3 nucleotides: TGTGCCAGCAGTGACCCGACGGACTCCTACGAGCAGTACTTC. The whole variable domain, remainder taken from reference TRBV2 and TRBJ2-7, is EPEVTQTPSHQVTQMGQEVILRCVPISNHLYFYWYRQILGQKVEFLVSFYNNEISEKSEIFDDQFSVERPDGSNFTLKIRSTKLEDSAMYFCASSDPTDSYEQYFGPGTRLTVT.

This chain connects TRBV7-2 to TRBJ2-1; TRBD2 matches at 10 bases. The CDR3 is 15 amino acids. CDR1 is SGHTA and CDR2 is FQGNSA in the germline V gene. The J segment lost 9 bases and the V segment lost 1 base, leaving 6 bases of the junction unmatched. The chain's CDR3 is CASSLGAGGPPEQFF. As DNA, the CDR3 is TGTGCCAGCAGCTTAGGAGCGGGGGGGCCTCCTGAGCAGTTCTTC.

V and J are TRBV29-1 and TRBJ1-5; D is possibly TRBD1 (6 bases). The CDR3 extends over 15 amino acids. The germline gives CDR1 SQVTM, CDR2 ANQGSEA. Trimming stripped 4 bases from V and 0 bases from J, with 13 bases between. CDR3 region: CSVAQGQYSNQPQHF. The CDR3 region has the DNA TGCAGCGTTGCCCAAGGACAGTATAGCAATCAGCCCCAGCATTTT. The full variable domain, with the rest looked up from reference TRBV29-1 and TRBJ1-5, is SAVISQKPSRDICQRGTSLTIQCQVDSQVTMMFWYRQQPGQSLTLIATANQGSEATYESGFVIDKFPISRPNLTFSTLTVSNMSPEDSSIYLCSVAQGQYSNQPQHFGDGTRLSIL.

This chain joins TRBV7-9 and TRBJ1-1, with 7 bases aligning to TRBD1. The CDR3 loop spans 15 amino acids. In germline, CDR1 is SEHNR, CDR2 FQNEAQ (reference sequence). V lost 3 bases to trimming and J lost 2 bases; unmatched junction nucleotides: 6. CDR3 loop: CASSFDGTVNTEAFF. DNA for the CDR3: TGTGCCAGCAGCTTCGACGGGACAGTAAACACTGAAGCTTTCTTT.

This clone was found a few times. The chain has TRBV18 and TRBJ2-7, with 10 bases matching TRBD2. This CDR3 has 14 amino acids. Germline V gives CDR1 KGHSH, CDR2 LQKENI. The V segment lost 6 bases and the J segment 6 bases; nucleotides outside the gene matches: 8. The CDR3 here is CASSPGTSVVEQYF. In DNA, the CDR3 is TGTGCCAGCTCCCCCGGGACTAGCGTAGTCGAGCAGTACTTC.

The chain joins TRBV6-5 to TRBJ2-1; perhaps D is TRBD1 or TRBD2 (5 bases each). The V end lost 2 bases, the J end lost 8 bases, and 10 bases lay between the germline ends. The CDR3 consists of 13 residues. Germline-derived CDR1 and CDR2 are MNHEY and SVGAGI. This CDR3 is CASSYEGLDEQFF. CDR3 nucleotide sequence: TGTGCCAGCAGTTACGAGGGGTTGGATGAGCAGTTCTTC.

This rearrangement joins TRBV5-1 to TRBJ1-2; no firm D call. CDR3 size: 14 residues. CDR1 is SGHRS and CDR2 is YFSETQ in the germline V gene. Trimming took off 1 base at V and 0 bases at J, with 7 bases between the two ends. CDR3 nucleotides: TGCGCCAGCAGCTTGCAGCCTTCTAACTATGGCTACACCTTC. Translation gives CASSLQPSNYGYTF.

The chain employs TRBV29-1 and TRBJ2-5; D is perhaps TRBD1 (6 bases). The CDR3 has 15 amino acids. Trimming pared 1 base from V and 7 bases from J, leaving 19 bases between. CDR1 is SQVTM, CDR2 ANQGSEA, per germline. Here the CDR3 DNA reads TGCAGCGTTGAAGTTCCGGTCGCCGGGACATGGACCCAGTACTTC. This codes for CSVEVPVAGTWTQYF.

This sequence joins TRBV29-1 and TRBJ1-2; unclear D gene. Trimming stripped 1 base from V and 4 bases from J, with 13 bases between. The CDR3 has 14 amino acids. CDR1 is SQVTM, CDR2 ANQGSEA, per germline. In DNA form, the CDR3 reads TGCAGCGTTGAAGCCTTGGGATCCGGCTATGGCTACACCTTC. Protein sequence: CSVEALGSGYGYTF.

The chain carries TRBV7-2 and TRBJ2-5; 8 nucleotides line up with TRBD2. Germline V gives CDR1 SGHTA, CDR2 FQGNSA. This CDR3 has 14 residues. V dropped 3 bases and J dropped 5; count of bases not matched to a gene: 5. In nucleotides, the CDR3 is TGTGCCAGCAGCTTGGGCGGGGGGAAGGAGACCCAGTACTTC. Translation gives CASSLGGGKETQYF.

V gene TRBV13 combines with J gene TRBJ2-1; D gene ambiguous. The length of the CDR3 is 15 residues. V shed 0 bases and J shed 4 bases, with 10 bases lying between them. Per germline, CDR1 PRHDT and CDR2 FYEKMQ (reference sequence). The CDR3, as DNA: TGTGCCAGCAGCTTAGGTTCCGGTTTATACAATGAGCAGTTCTTC. It yields the protein CASSLGSGLYNEQFF.

About this clone itself: The junction does not match germline at one end; this may be a read error. The rearrangement uses TRBV30 and TRBJ1-4; D unresolved. Germline V lookup: CDR1 GTSNPN, CDR2 SVGIG (reference sequence). The CDR3 loop spans 14 amino acids. The CDR3 loop is CARSWAGLNEKLFF. The CDR3 coding sequence is TGTGCCCGGAGTTGGGCAGGACTGAATGAAAAACTGTTTTTT.

The rearrangement joins TRBV18 to TRBJ1-1; D possibly corresponds to TRBD1 (6 bases). V dropped 5 bases and J dropped 5 bases, with 18 bases sitting between them. The length of the CDR3 is 15 residues. Germline CDR1 and CDR2: KGHSH and LQKENI. CDR3 DNA: TGTGCCAGCTCAGAAAAACAGGGAACCGGGACTGAAGCTTTCTTT. It encodes CASSEKQGTGTEAFF. Combining the CDR3 with reference TRBV18 and TRBJ1-1 gives the whole variable domain NAGVMQNPRHLVRRRGQEARLRCSPMKGHSHVYWYRQLPEEGLKFMVYLQKENIIDESGMPKERFSAEFPKEGPSILRIQQVVRGDSAAYFCASSEKQGTGTEAFFGQGTRLTVV.

This clone turned up a few times. The chain is built from TRBV6-4 and TRBJ2-1; 13 bases line up with TRBD2. In germline, CDR1 is MRHNA, CDR2 SNTAGT. The CDR3 contains 14 residues. V dropped 7 bases and J dropped 9; count of bases not matched to a gene: 6. Here the CDR3 DNA reads TGTGCCAGCAAACCGGGACTAGCGGGGTCTGAGCAGTTCTTC. Translated, it gives CASKPGLAGSEQFF.

The chain recombines TRBV19 with TRBJ1-1, with a tentative D call TRBD1 (5 bases). The CDR3 covers 17 residues. V shed 1 base and J shed 2 bases, with 17 bases lying between them. Per germline, CDR1 LNHDA and CDR2 SQIVND (reference sequence). CDR3 in amino acids: CASSIAVLLGVNTEAFF. DNA of the CDR3: TGTGCCAGTAGTATAGCGGTCCTCCTAGGGGTTAACACTGAAGCTTTCTTT.

J is TRBJ1-1 and V is TRBV9, with TRBD1 matching 8 bases. The CDR3 is 12 residues long. From germline, CDR1 is SGDLS and CDR2 YYNGEE. V trimming: 3 bases; J trimming: 10 bases; junction bases outside the gene matches: 5. In nucleotides, the CDR3 is TGTGCCAGCAGCGCGTACAGGGGGTCAGCTTTCTTT. This gives the protein CASSAYRGSAFF.